This TCR gamma chain was recovered during a study of gamma delta lymphoproliferative disorders and STAT genes. Study in general: Gamma-chain libraries were built from at least 50 ng of genomic DNA with the LymphoTrack Dx TCRG Assay. Delta-chain libraries followed the EuroClonality-NGS standard operating procedure.

PBMCs from patients and controls supplied the genomic DNA for sequencing. TCRdb processed the multiplex PCR reads again with the CATT caller. In the table there are some 4,300 gamma-chain clones, roughly 7% of which are singletons. V shed 0 bases, J shed 7 bases, and the junction held 9 bases outside the gene matches. This CDR3 is built from 14 residues. The V gene's germline CDR1 is EGSNGY and CDR2 YDSYNSKV. The sequence derives from a human donor in good health. V usage is TRGV2 and J usage is TRGJ1 or TRGJ2. TCRdb gives no J gene; it was assigned here by matching the DNA to germline. The sequenced sample consisted of blood. This CDR3 reads CATWDGLGRYKKLF. In DNA form, the CDR3 reads TGTGCCACCTGGGACGGGCTCGGAAGGTATAAGAAACTCTTT.